These 16 T cell receptor beta chains came from one sample sequenced in a study of regulatory T cells in long-lasting Graves disease. Relying on iRepertoire HTBI primers and Arm-PCR of CDR3 regions, the team built TCR beta libraries. TCRdb reanalysed the multiplex PCR reads using MiXCR and keeps one entry per CDR3 protein. This table has about 420,000 distinct CDR3 sequences, about a sixth appearing once. Time point: newly diagnosed GD, antithyroid drugs for less than 3 months. Researchers made the TCR library from RNA that was extracted from PBMCs. These data were also reused for a study on T cells in Graves' hyperthyroidism and ophthalmopathy.

The sequenced sample was peripheral blood mononuclear cells (PBMCs), obtained at new diagnosis, from a patient treated with antithyroid drugs. The receptor source for this set is a woman between 18 and 29 years old with Graves disease.

The chain joins TRBV29-1 to TRBJ2-4; D may be TRBD1 (6 bases). CDR1 is SQVTM, CDR2 ANQGSEA, per germline. V lost 6 bases to trimming and J lost 7 bases, with 13 bases between them. CDR3 length: 12 amino acids. The CDR3 DNA follows: TGCAGCGTGGCTACAGGGAACAACATTCAGTACTTC. Amino acids: CSVATGNNIQYF.

This clonotype was seen ten or more times. The chain uses TRBV12-3 or TRBV12-4 and TRBJ1-2; the D gene is possibly TRBD1 (6 bases). The V end lost 1 base, the J end lost 4 bases, and 19 bases lay between the germline ends. The CDR3 has 17 amino acids. The CDR3 loop is CASSLGQGRSLGYGYTF. The CDR3 DNA reads TGTGCCAGCAGTTTAGGCCAGGGGAGAAGTTTGGGCTATGGCTACACCTTC.

The chain uses TRBV5-1 and TRBJ2-3; D gene uncertain. Germline CDR1 is SGHRS and CDR2 is YFSETQ. V was trimmed by 1 base and J by 4 bases, leaving 16 bases between them. The CDR3 has 16 amino acids. In DNA form, the CDR3 reads TGCGCCAGCAGCTTGAGGAGCGTGGGGTGGGCAGATACGCAGTATTTT. It translates to CASSLRSVGWADTQYF.

This clonotype was found many times. The chain combines TRBV27 with TRBJ2-7; TRBD2 matches at 10 bases. There are 15 residues in the CDR3. Trimming took 5 bases from V and 2 from J; bases not matched to a gene: 6. Germline CDR1 MNHEY, CDR2 SMNVEV (reference sequence). The CDR3 nucleotides read TGTGCCAGCAGTCCACTAGCGGGAACCCCCTACGAGCAGTACTTC. Amino acid sequence: CASSPLAGTPYEQYF.

In the case of this clonotype: This likely reflects a read error, since a far larger clone is one base away. This sequence joins TRBV6-2 or TRBV6-3 and TRBJ2-2, with 9 bases matching TRBD2. Trimming at V came to 5 bases and at J to 10 bases, leaving 11 bases not matched to a gene. Germline CDR1 is MNHEY and CDR2 is SVGEGT. CDR3 length: 15 amino acids. Here the CDR3 reads CASSEAGGPLEELFF. In DNA form, the CDR3 reads TGTGCCAGCAGTGAGGCGGGAGGGCCTCTCGAGGAGCTGTTTTTT.

In its sample, this clonotype was seen many times. This chain uses TRBV6-1 with TRBJ1-1; no reliable D call. In germline, CDR1 is MNHNS, CDR2 SASEGT. This CDR3 contains 13 residues. The ends were cut back, 2 bases at V and 6 bases at J, with 10 bases in the middle. This CDR3 is CASSEREVAEAFF. As DNA, the CDR3 is TGTGCCAGCAGTGAAAGAGAAGTCGCTGAAGCTTTCTTT.

V usage is TRBV7-2 and J usage is TRBJ2-7; D remains ambiguous. The CDR3 length is 12 residues. Germline V CDR1 and CDR2: SGHTA, FQGNSA. The germline V and J ends were trimmed by 5 bases and 6 bases, with 11 bases remaining between them. CDR3 sequence (DNA): TGTGCCAGCAGCACCTGGACGGGCGAGCAGTACTTC. This sequence encodes CASSTWTGEQYF.

This clonotype was counted at least ten times. The chain has TRBV11-3 and TRBJ2-1; TRBD2 matches 10 bases. CDR1 and CDR2 (germline): SGHNT, YENEEA. J was trimmed by 0 bases and V by 1 base; bases with no gene match: 3. This CDR3 comprises 17 residues. The CDR3 coding sequence is TGTGCCAGCAGCTTAGTTGCTAGCGGGAGCTCCTACAATGAGCAGTTCTTC. This codes for CASSLVASGSSYNEQFF.

In its sample, this clonotype was seen many times. V is TRBV2 and J is TRBJ2-7, with 11 bases lining up with TRBD2. Germline CDR1 reads SNHLY; CDR2 reads FYNNEI. This CDR3 is built from 15 residues. V was pared by 5 bases and J by 0 bases, with 3 bases of the junction left unmatched. CDR3 amino acids: CASSYSGRASYEQYF. CDR3 DNA: TGTGCCAGCAGTTATAGCGGGAGGGCCTCCTACGAGCAGTACTTC.

The chain carries TRBV19 and TRBJ2-3; D is undetermined. V was clipped by 7 bases and J by 6 bases, with 17 bases between them. The germline V gene has CDR1 LNHDA and CDR2 SQIVND (reference sequence). This CDR3 region has 14 residues. CDR3 loop: CASTRSSTWDTQYF. CDR3 DNA: TGTGCCAGTACCAGAAGCTCCACGTGGGATACGCAGTATTTT.

This clonotype was counted many times. The rearrangement uses TRBV7-2 and TRBJ2-5; D is undetermined. There are 11 residues in the CDR3. The germline V gene encodes CDR1 SGHTA and CDR2 FQGNSA. V shed 2 bases and J shed 7 bases, with 5 bases lying between them. The CDR3 bases are TGTGCCAGCAGCTTATCGGTGACCCAGTACTTC. Translation gives CASSLSVTQYF.

There are many counts of this clonotype. The chain combines TRBV20-1 with TRBJ2-7; 12 bases are shared with TRBD1. The CDR3 is made up of 14 amino acids. Germline values: CDR1 DFQATT, CDR2 SNEGSKA (reference sequence). The ends lost 0 bases at V and 7 bases at J; junction bases unmatched: 4. CDR3 region: CSARDGTGGSEQYF. The CDR3 region has the DNA TGCAGTGCTAGAGATGGGACAGGGGGCTCGGAGCAGTACTTC.

This clonotype was seen at least ten times. The chain is built from TRBV2 and TRBJ1-4; a possible D gene is TRBD1 (5 bases). Germline-derived CDR1 and CDR2 are SNHLY and FYNNEI. The CDR3 is 15 residues long. Trimming stripped 4 bases from V and 0 bases from J, with 9 bases between. Written as DNA, the CDR3 is TGTGCCAGCAGTGGCCAGGGTTCAACTAATGAAAAACTGTTTTTT. Translation: CASSGQGSTNEKLFF.

This clonotype was counted only a few times. V gene TRBV4-1 combines with J gene TRBJ1-4; D is ambiguous. Trimming shortened V by 1 base and J by 4 bases, and 7 bases separated the two germline ends. The CDR3 consists of 14 residues. Germline CDR1 and CDR2: MGHRA and YSYEKL. CDR3 nucleotide sequence: TGCGCCAGCAGCCAAGTACGGGATAATGAAAAACTGTTTTTT. Amino acids: CASSQVRDNEKLFF.

In its sample, this clonotype was seen a few times. The chain links TRBV4-2 to TRBJ2-3; tentatively, D is TRBD2 (6 bases). The CDR3 runs 16 residues. Germline assignment: CDR1 LGHNA and CDR2 YNFKEQ. V lost 0 bases and J 3 bases, leaving 13 bases between the germline ends. CDR3 nucleotides: TGTGCCAGCAGCCAAGATCGCCCGGGAGTGACAGATACGCAGTATTTT. Translation: CASSQDRPGVTDTQYF.

This clonotype has more than one count but fewer than ten. V and J are TRBV28 and TRBJ1-4; no firm D call. CDR3 length equals 13 residues. Trimming took off 8 bases at V and 3 bases at J, with 10 bases between the two ends. In germline, CDR1 is MDHEN, CDR2 SYDVKM. This chain's CDR3 is CASGSRANEKLFF. CDR3 coding DNA: TGTGCCAGCGGGTCGAGGGCTAATGAAAAACTGTTTTTT.